One and the same sample provided the 9 T cell receptor beta chains below, sequenced in a study of blood T cell repertoires in COVID-19. Sequencing was performed with immunoSEQ multiplex PCR; in TCRdb, only in-frame clones are kept and a portion is missing. The sample includes 68,000 or so clones, about 90% seen only once; the top ten take more than 0.4%. Sequencing was carried out using peripheral blood. The receptor set was obtained from a man aged 50 to 59 with COVID-19, enrolled during active disease.

The CDR3, as DNA: TGCAGCGTCCTACTGCCCCGGGACAGAGAAACCGGGGAGCTGTTTTTT. Translating it yields CSVLLPRDRETGELFF. The chain links TRBV29-1 to TRBJ2-2; 7 positions agree with TRBD1. This CDR3 has 16 residues. V lost 6 bases to trimming and J lost 5 bases; unmatched junction nucleotides: 15. Germline values: CDR1 SQVTM, CDR2 ANQGSEA.

V is TRBV7-3 and J is TRBJ2-3, with D hard to call. V was trimmed by 2 bases and J by 0 bases, leaving 9 bases between them. The CDR3 contains 15 residues. Germline CDR1 is SGHTA and CDR2 is FQGTGA. The CDR3 spells CASSLGPFSTDTQYF. The CDR3 DNA reads as TGTGCCAGCAGCTTAGGGCCGTTCAGCACAGATACGCAGTATTTT.

In DNA, the CDR3 is TGCAGCGTTATCAGTATGAACACTGAAGCTTTCTTT. Translation: CSVISMNTEAFF. The rearrangement links TRBV29-1 to TRBJ1-1; no clear D. From germline, CDR1 is SQVTM and CDR2 ANQGSEA. V was shortened by 5 bases and J by 0 bases, with 7 bases between the two germline ends. The CDR3 has 12 residues.

This sequence joins TRBV19 and TRBJ2-3; 8 nucleotides match TRBD2. The CDR3 length is 15 residues. Germline V lookup: CDR1 LNHDA, CDR2 SQIVND (reference sequence). V shed 10 bases, J shed 11 bases, and the junction held 20 bases outside the gene matches. CDR3 protein: CAILRPLTSGGEQYF. The CDR3 bases are TGTGCCATCCTGCGACCTTTGACGAGCGGGGGAGAGCAGTATTTT.

This clone came up a few times. The chain links TRBV7-2 to TRBJ2-7; TRBD2 is a possible D gene (5 bases). CDR3 size: 14 residues. V lost 0 bases and J 8 bases, leaving 14 bases between the germline ends. The germline V gene has CDR1 SGHTA and CDR2 FQGNSA. This CDR3 is CASSLAMAGRQQYF. The CDR3 bases are TGTGCCAGCAGCTTAGCTATGGCGGGCCGGCAGCAGTACTTC.

This clone was observed once. This rearrangement joins TRBV2 to TRBJ2-3; 9 nucleotides match TRBD1. The germline CDR1 and CDR2 sequences are SNHLY and FYNNEI. The CDR3 is made up of 14 amino acids. The trim removed 4 bases at V and 4 bases at J, leaving 3 bases unmatched. The CDR3 protein is CASSAQGAADTQYF. For the CDR3, the DNA is TGTGCCAGCAGTGCACAGGGGGCAGCAGATACGCAGTATTTT.

The CDR3 DNA reads as TGCGCCAGCAGCTTCGGAGCGGGAGGTAGAGATACGCAGTATTTT. Translated: CASSFGAGGRDTQYF. The chain couples TRBV5-1 to TRBJ2-3, with 9 positions matching TRBD2. The CDR3 runs 15 residues. With 2 bases clipped from V and 5 bases from J, the junction kept 6 bases outside the gene matches. Looked up from germline, CDR1 is SGHRS and CDR2 is YFSETQ.

J is TRBJ1-1 and V is TRBV2; D possibly corresponds to TRBD1 (5 bases). V was cut by 6 bases and J by 9 bases, with 17 bases left in between. Germline V CDR1 and CDR2: SNHLY, FYNNEI. CDR3 length: 13 residues. The CDR3 is CASREVGGPKAFF. The CDR3, as DNA: TGTGCCAGCAGGGAGGTGGGGGGTCCCAAAGCTTTCTTT.

The chain joins TRBV7-2 to TRBJ2-7; TRBD2 matches at 13 bases. CDR3 length: 19 residues. CDR1 and CDR2 (germline): SGHTA, FQGNSA. J gave up 7 bases and V 6 bases, and 21 bases lay outside the gene matches. The CDR3 sequence: CASRNPGLAGKGLSGEQYF. CDR3 DNA: TGTGCCAGCAGAAATCCGGGACTAGCGGGAAAGGGCCTTTCGGGGGAGCAGTACTTC.